This entry concerns a single T cell receptor beta chain. These data originate in a study of blood T cell repertoires in COVID-19. How the authors handled the data: Amplifying reference gene primers gave estimates of nucleated cell counts. Profiling relied on immunoSEQ multiplex PCR, and the TCRdb table lists in-frame clones only, not all of them. The V and J calls and the clone size are those of that table, but D and trimming were determined from the DNA. This table holds 55,000 to 85,000 clones, more than 75% found once. CDR1 is SGHNT, CDR2 YYREEE, per germline (reference sequence). CDR3 length equals 16 residues. V lost 2 bases, J lost 4 bases, and 7 bases stayed unmatched.

Sequencing was carried out using peripheral blood. The sequence was collected from a woman under 30 with acute or convalescent COVID-19. The chain joins TRBV5-4 to TRBJ2-1; 9 bases fit TRBD2. The CDR3: CASSFRAGGRYNEQFF. CDR3 in DNA: TGTGCCAGCAGCTTCAGGGCGGGGGGGCGGTACAATGAGCAGTTCTTC.